Below, one T cell receptor beta chain is given with its context. Its antigen remains unknown. This specimen belongs to a study of T cell responses to AZD1222 COVID-19 vaccine. Study observations and caveats: Unmutated variant regions are reportedly targeted by nearly half of spike-specific TCRs. Females made up more of the donors, who were largely white British, and clonal diversity may have come out too low.

V shed 5 bases and J shed 4 bases, with 17 bases lying between them. Germline CDR1 and CDR2: SEHNR and FQNEAQ (reference sequence). The CDR3 is made up of 16 amino acids. Profiling relied on immunoSEQ multiplex PCR, and the TCRdb table lists in-frame clones only, not all of them. The table has about 84,000 clones, 75% to 90% seen once. The origin of this receptor is an adult in good health. V and J are TRBV7-9 and TRBJ1-4; D remains ambiguous. Source: peripheral blood, taken on day 0 of AZD1222 vaccination. CDR3 protein: CASSLEGAAINEKLFF. The CDR3, as DNA: TGTGCCAGCAGCCTTGAAGGAGCAGCCATTAATGAAAAACTGTTTTTT.